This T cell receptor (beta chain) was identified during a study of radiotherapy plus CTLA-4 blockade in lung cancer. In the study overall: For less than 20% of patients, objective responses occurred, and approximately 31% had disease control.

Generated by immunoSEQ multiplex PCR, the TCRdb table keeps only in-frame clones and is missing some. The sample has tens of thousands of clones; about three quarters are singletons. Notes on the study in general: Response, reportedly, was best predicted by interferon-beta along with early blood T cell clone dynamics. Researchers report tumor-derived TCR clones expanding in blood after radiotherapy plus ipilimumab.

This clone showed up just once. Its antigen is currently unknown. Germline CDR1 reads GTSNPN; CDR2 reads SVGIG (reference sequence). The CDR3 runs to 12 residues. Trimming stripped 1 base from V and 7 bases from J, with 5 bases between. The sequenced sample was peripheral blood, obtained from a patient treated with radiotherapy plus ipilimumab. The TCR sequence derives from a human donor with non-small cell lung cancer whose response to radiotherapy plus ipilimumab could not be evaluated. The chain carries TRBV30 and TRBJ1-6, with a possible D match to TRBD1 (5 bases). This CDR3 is CAWSAGNSPLHF. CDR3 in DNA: TGTGCCTGGAGTGCAGGGAATTCACCCCTCCACTTT.